These 14 T cell receptor beta chains share one sample of origin, sequenced in a study of cytotoxic CD8 clonotypes in ibrutinib-treated CLL. Some clones are missing from TCRdb's copy, which holds only in-frame ones; the method was immunoSEQ multiplex PCR. The data hold some 140,000 clones, with around 93% observed a single time. Material: PBMCs, obtained after 12 months of ibrutinib treatment. The receptors were sampled from a human donor with chronic lymphocytic leukemia.

V and J are TRBV10-3 and TRBJ2-5; D ambiguous. Germline CDR1 is ENHRY and CDR2 is SYGVKD. Deletions cut 0 bases from V and 5 bases from J, with 4 bases between. The CDR3 covers 12 residues. The CDR3 here is CAISESRETQYF. The CDR3 DNA reads as TGTGCCATCAGTGAGTCGCGGGAGACCCAGTACTTC.

The chain couples TRBV6-6 to TRBJ1-1; D is unresolved. The V gene lost 6 bases and the J gene lost 4 bases, with 12 bases spanning the gap. CDR3 length: 13 amino acids. CDR1 is MNHNY, CDR2 SVGAGI, per germline (reference sequence). CDR3 protein: CASSQSPGTEAFF. DNA for the CDR3: TGTGCCAGCAGCCAATCACCGGGCACTGAAGCTTTCTTT.

The chain carries TRBV4-2 and TRBJ2-5; perhaps TRBD2 as D (6 bases). Trimming removed 4 bases at V and 4 bases at J, with 16 bases between. The CDR3 length is 15 residues. Germline V gives CDR1 LGHNA, CDR2 YNFKEQ. The CDR3 nucleotides are TGTGCCAGCAGCCGTACCATCGGGACTCGAGAGACCCAGTACTTC. This sequence encodes CASSRTIGTRETQYF.

The V call is TRBV19, the J call TRBJ1-2; 7 nucleotides line up with TRBD1. With V trimmed by 5 bases and J by 4 bases, 10 bases remained unmatched. Germline V gene data show CDR1 as LNHDA and CDR2 as SQIVND (reference sequence). This CDR3 spans 15 amino acids. The CDR3 DNA reads TGTGCCAGTAGTCCCCGGGGACAGTTGGGCTATGGCTACACCTTC. Protein: CASSPRGQLGYGYTF.

The rearrangement links TRBV1 to TRBJ2-1; TRBD2, the table's D call, was not compared with the DNA. TRBV1 is tagged as a pseudogene. This CDR3 contains 15 residues. CDR3 loop: CTSSQDPTGSHEQFF. CDR3 in DNA: TGCACCAGCAGCCAAGATCCTACGGGGTCCCATGAGCAGTTCTTC.

V is TRBV28 and J is TRBJ1-1; a possible D gene is TRBD1 (6 bases). Germline CDR1 is MDHEN and CDR2 is SYDVKM. V was trimmed by 6 bases and J by 5 bases, leaving 16 bases between them. CDR3 size: 14 residues. CDR3 DNA sequence: TGTGCCAGCAGCAAGACATACAGGGCTACTGAAGCTTTCTTT. As protein: CASSKTYRATEAFF. Combining the CDR3 with reference TRBV28 and TRBJ1-1 gives the whole variable domain DVKVTQSSRYLVKRTGEKVFLECVQDMDHENMFWYRQDPGLGLRLIYFSYDVKMKEKGDIPEGYSVSREKKERFSLILESASTNQTSMYLCASSKTYRATEAFFGQGTRLTVV.

The chain employs TRBV19 and TRBJ2-1; 8 bases fit TRBD2. The V gene's germline CDR1 is LNHDA and CDR2 SQIVND (reference sequence). J was trimmed by 7 bases and V by 4 bases; bases with no gene match: 6. The CDR3 sequence is 14 residues long. The CDR3 loop reads CASSKSGGSNEQFF. The CDR3 nucleotides read TGTGCCAGTAGTAAAAGCGGGGGATCTAATGAGCAGTTCTTC.

The chain is built from TRBV28 and TRBJ1-1; D not resolved. Per germline, CDR1 MDHEN and CDR2 SYDVKM. The CDR3 runs to 13 residues. V was shortened by 7 bases and J by 6 bases, with 15 bases between the two germline ends. The CDR3 is CASTPIDWSEAFF. In DNA, the CDR3 is TGTGCCAGCACCCCCATTGACTGGTCTGAAGCTTTCTTT.

CDR3 loop: CASSVKGGTGELFF. Here the CDR3 DNA reads TGTGCCAGTAGTGTCAAGGGGGGCACCGGGGAGCTGTTTTTT. The rearrangement joins TRBV19 to TRBJ2-2; tentatively, D is TRBD1 or TRBD2 (6 bases each). Germline loops: CDR1 LNHDA, CDR2 SQIVND (reference sequence). This CDR3 comprises 14 residues. V was pared by 5 bases and J by 4 bases, with 11 bases between.

The chain employs TRBV16 and TRBJ1-2; no reliable D call. Germline values: CDR1 KGHSY, CDR2 FQNENV. The CDR3 has 15 residues. Trimming stripped 1 base from V and 0 bases from J, with 9 bases between. The CDR3 loop is CASSQFGETNYGYTF. CDR3 nucleotides: TGTGCCAGCAGCCAATTTGGGGAAACTAACTATGGCTACACCTTC.

This CDR3 is CASSLVAGTSVEQYF. The CDR3 nucleotides read TGTGCCAGCAGCTTAGTCGCAGGCACCTCGGTCGAGCAGTACTTC. V usage is TRBV11-3 and J usage is TRBJ2-7; D unclear. The CDR3 has 15 amino acids. Trimming removed 1 base at V and 6 bases at J, with 16 bases between. The V gene's germline CDR1 is SGHNT and CDR2 YENEEA.

The chain has TRBV28 and TRBJ2-1; 7 nucleotides align to TRBD2. V shed 6 bases and J 7 bases; nucleotides not matched to a gene: 9. From germline, CDR1 is MDHEN and CDR2 SYDVKM. The CDR3 is 14 residues long. CDR3 in amino acids: CASSTGGLGNEQFF. CDR3 sequence (DNA): TGTGCCAGCAGCACTGGAGGACTAGGAAATGAGCAGTTCTTC.

In this sample, this clone turned up once. The chain combines TRBV6-6 with TRBJ2-4; D gene ambiguous. The germline V gene encodes CDR1 MNHNY and CDR2 SVGAGI (reference sequence). V was cut by 2 bases and J by 7 bases, with 3 bases left in between. This CDR3 comprises 11 residues. The CDR3 loop is CASSYTNIQYF. The CDR3 nucleotides are TGTGCCAGCAGTTACACGAACATTCAGTACTTC.

The rearrangement links TRBV7-9 to TRBJ2-7, with TRBD2 matching 12 bases. The CDR3 consists of 17 residues. The germline V gene encodes CDR1 SEHNR and CDR2 FQNEAQ (reference sequence). V gave up 5 bases and J gave up 2 bases; unmatched junction bases: 10. The DNA of the CDR3 is TGTGCCAGCAGCCCAAACGGACTAGCGGGAAGCCCCTACGAGCAGTACTTC. This gives the protein CASSPNGLAGSPYEQYF.